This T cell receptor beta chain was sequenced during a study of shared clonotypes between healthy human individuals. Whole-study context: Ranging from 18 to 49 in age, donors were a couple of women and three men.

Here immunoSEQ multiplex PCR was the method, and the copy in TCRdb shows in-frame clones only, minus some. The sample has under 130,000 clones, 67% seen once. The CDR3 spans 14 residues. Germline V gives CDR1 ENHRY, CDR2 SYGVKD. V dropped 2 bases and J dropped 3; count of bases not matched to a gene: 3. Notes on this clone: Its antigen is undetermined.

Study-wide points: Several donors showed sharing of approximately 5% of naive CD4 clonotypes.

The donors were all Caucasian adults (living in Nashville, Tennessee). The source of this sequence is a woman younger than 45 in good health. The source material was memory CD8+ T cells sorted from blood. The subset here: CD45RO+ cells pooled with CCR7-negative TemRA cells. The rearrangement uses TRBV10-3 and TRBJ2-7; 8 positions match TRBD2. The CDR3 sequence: CAISEGTSGYEQYF. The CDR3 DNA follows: TGTGCCATCAGTGAGGGGACTAGTGGCTACGAGCAGTACTTC.